This entry lists 32 T cell receptor beta chains sequenced from one sample in a study of CD8+CD57+ T cells in acquired aplastic anemia. Selection for sequencing was limited to patients who had shown CD8+CD57+ cell expansion by flow cytometry. Genomic DNA templated the TCR beta VDJ and CDR3 profiling. One entry per CDR3 protein, called by TCRdb with MiXCR from the reads. The sample carries about 20,000 distinct CDR3 sequences, 40% recorded once. Study-level results: CD8+CD57+ cells (from patients) displayed lower diversity than the total CD4+ and CD8+ pools did.

No cognate antigen is known for these TCRs. Sequencing input: CD8+CD57+ T cells sorted from PBMCs. Subset given: bead-enriched CD8+CD57+ effector memory T cells from SAA patients. The receptors were gathered from a human donor with aplastic anemia.

The chain couples TRBV30 to TRBJ1-2; no firm D call. V was shortened by 2 bases and J by 1 base, with 17 bases between the two germline ends. CDR1 is GTSNPN and CDR2 is SVGIG in the germline V gene (reference sequence). CDR3 length: 16 residues. The CDR3 bases are TGTGCCTGGAGTCTTGGAGGAACCCTGGATAACTATGGCTACACCTTC. Translating it yields CAWSLGGTLDNYGYTF.

The sample holds a few counts of this clonotype. The chain is built from TRBV7-9 and TRBJ1-6, with a tentative D call TRBD1 (6 bases). The CDR3 runs 12 residues. V was trimmed by 5 bases and J by 12 bases, leaving 11 bases between them. The germline gives CDR1 SEHNR, CDR2 FQNEAQ (reference sequence). Here the CDR3 reads CASSIEQGPLHF. DNA for the CDR3: TGTGCCAGCAGCATAGAACAGGGACCCCTCCACTTT.

The J gene is TRBJ1-5, the V gene TRBV5-5; 7 bases are shared with TRBD1. Trimming took 3 bases from V and 2 from J; bases not matched to a gene: 5. The germline CDR1 and CDR2 sequences are SGHKS and YYEKEE (reference sequence). This CDR3 has 15 residues. The CDR3: CASSSRTGRNQPQHF. CDR3 DNA: TGTGCCAGCAGCTCGAGGACAGGTCGCAATCAGCCCCAGCATTTT.

This clonotype was found many times. The J gene is TRBJ2-3, the V gene TRBV20-1, with D possibly matching TRBD2 (6 bases). The ends were cut back, 2 bases at V and 0 bases at J, with 12 bases in the middle. The CDR3 sequence is 15 residues long. CDR1 DFQATT and CDR2 SNEGSKA come from the germline V gene (reference sequence). The DNA for the CDR3 is TGCAGTGCTAGACGGGGCGGGACTAGCACAGATACGCAGTATTTT. It codes for CSARRGGTSTDTQYF.

This clonotype appeared a few times. This chain connects TRBV7-2 to TRBJ2-1; 15 nucleotides line up with TRBD2. The CDR3 runs 17 residues. After removal of 0 bases from V and 6 bases from J, the junction contained 3 bases not matched to a gene. In germline, CDR1 is SGHTA, CDR2 FQGNSA. Written as DNA, the CDR3 is TGTGCCAGCAGCTTAGCGAGGACTAGCGGGGGGGCCAATGAGCAGTTCTTC. The encoded protein is CASSLARTSGGANEQFF.

V usage is TRBV6-1 and J usage is TRBJ2-7; 11 bases are a match to TRBD1. This CDR3 region has 15 residues. The germline CDR1 and CDR2 sequences are MNHNS and SASEGT. The junction had 2 bases not matched to a gene; V was cut back by 1 base and J by 3 bases. CDR3 DNA sequence: TGTGCCAGCAGTGAAGTGGACAGGGGGCTCTACGAGCAGTACTTC. It specifies CASSEVDRGLYEQYF.

Concerning this clonotype itself: One end of the junction fails to match germline, which may point to a read error. This chain links TRBV20-1 with TRBJ1-6; perhaps TRBD1 as D (5 bases). This CDR3 is 13 amino acids long. The germline gives CDR1 DFQATT, CDR2 SNEGSKA (reference sequence). CDR3 protein: CGAFGHLNSPLHF. Written as DNA, the CDR3 is TGCGGTGCTTTCGGACACCTTAATTCACCCCTCCACTTT.

A word on this clonotype: A much larger clone lies a single base off, so this may be a read error. This is likely a read error, given that the CDR3 carries no conserved phenylalanine or tryptophan at its end. J is TRBJ2-3 and V is TRBV15; TRBD2 aligns across 12 bases. CDR3 length equals 15 residues. V was pared by 4 bases and J by 4 bases, with 3 bases of the junction left unmatched. The germline V gene encodes CDR1 LNHNV and CDR2 YYDKDF (reference sequence). The CDR3 DNA follows: TGTGCCACCAGCATTCGACTAGCGGGGGCAGATACGCAGTATCTT. This translates into CATSIRLAGADTQYL.

This rearrangement joins TRBV4-2 to TRBJ2-7, with TRBD2 identical over 11 bases. Germline V gives CDR1 LGHNA, CDR2 YNFKEQ. CDR3 length: 15 amino acids. For the CDR3, the DNA is TGTGACTGGAGCCTAAGACTAGCGGGGTCCTACGAGCAGTACTTC. Translated, it gives CDWSLRLAGSYEQYF.

This clonotype was counted between two and nine times. This rearrangement joins TRBV6-4 to TRBJ2-3; D not certain. CDR1 is MRHNA and CDR2 is SNTAGT in the germline V gene. The CDR3 covers 13 residues. The V end lost 6 bases, the J end lost 1 base, and 8 bases lay between the germline ends. CDR3 nucleotide sequence: TGTGCCAGCAGCCCCCAAGGCACAGATACGCAGTATTTT. It is translated as CASSPQGTDTQYF.

This clonotype appeared a few times. V and J are TRBV20-1 and TRBJ2-5; D possibly corresponds to TRBD2 (7 bases). Trimming took 6 bases from V and 6 from J, leaving 20 bases between them. The CDR3 spans 14 residues. Per the germline V gene, CDR1 is DFQATT and CDR2 is SNEGSKA (reference sequence). CDR3 protein: CSAPRGGPKKTQYF. CDR3 nucleotides: TGCAGTGCACCAAGGGGGGGCCCCAAGAAGACCCAGTACTTC.

This clonotype was seen a few times. The chain employs TRBV6-5 and TRBJ1-6; 8 bases line up with TRBD1. The CDR3 sequence is 14 residues long. V lost 6 bases, J lost 10 bases, and 8 bases stayed unmatched. CDR1 and CDR2 from the germline V gene are MNHEY and SVGAGI. CDR3 in amino acids: CASSFGQGGSPLHF. As DNA, the CDR3 is TGTGCCAGCAGCTTCGGACAGGGTGGATCACCCCTCCACTTT.

This clonotype occurred a few times. The chain combines TRBV6-1 with TRBJ2-3, with 12 bases fitting TRBD2. There are 17 residues in the CDR3. V shed 2 bases and J 0 bases; nucleotides not matched to a gene: 3. CDR1 and CDR2 from the germline V gene are MNHNS and SASEGT. CDR3 in amino acids: CASSELAGGASTDTQYF. CDR3 coding DNA: TGTGCCAGCAGTGAACTAGCGGGAGGGGCTAGCACAGATACGCAGTATTTT.

V usage is TRBV6-4 and J usage is TRBJ2-1; 7 bases match TRBD1. The CDR3 has 14 residues. In germline, CDR1 is MRHNA, CDR2 SNTAGT. J lost 6 bases, V lost 6 bases, and 8 bases had no gene match. In nucleotides, the CDR3 is TGTGCCAGCAGCCAGGGGGACGATCCCAATGAGCAGTTCTTC. Translating it yields CASSQGDDPNEQFF.

The J gene is TRBJ2-7, the V gene TRBV2; D is undetermined. Germline V CDR1 and CDR2: SNHLY, FYNNEI. The CDR3 length is 11 residues. V shed 4 bases and J shed 5 bases, with 6 bases lying between them. The CDR3, as DNA: TGTGCCAGCAGTGTACGGGACGAGCAGTACTTC. This codes for CASSVRDEQYF.

This chain joins TRBV2 and TRBJ1-1; 8 bases align to TRBD1. CDR1 and CDR2 from the germline V gene are SNHLY and FYNNEI. This CDR3 is built from 16 residues. The trim removed 7 bases at V and 0 bases at J, leaving 10 bases unmatched. As DNA, the CDR3 is TGTGCCAGCAATTGGGACAGGTGGGGCATGAACACTGAAGCTTTCTTT. Its translation: CASNWDRWGMNTEAFF.

V and J are TRBV6-5 and TRBJ1-1; D call uncertain. The CDR3 is 14 amino acids. Trimming took off 2 bases at V and 10 bases at J, with 17 bases between the two ends. Germline V CDR1 and CDR2: MNHEY, SVGAGI. The chain's CDR3 is CASSYTIGLPGAFF. The CDR3 DNA reads as TGTGCCAGCAGTTACACTATAGGCCTCCCTGGAGCTTTCTTT.

This clonotype has only a few counts. The CDR3 DNA reads TGTGCCAGCAGCGTAGGGTCGGGGGACAGGGAGACCCAGTACTTC. The encoded protein is CASSVGSGDRETQYF. This rearrangement joins TRBV9 to TRBJ2-5; 8 bases fit TRBD1. The CDR3 loop spans 15 amino acids. With V trimmed by 0 bases and J by 5 bases, 6 bases remained unmatched. CDR1 is SGDLS, CDR2 YYNGEE, per germline.

CDR3 sequence (DNA): TGTGCCAGCAGTGAACTAACGGGGGAGCTGTTTTTT. As protein: CASSELTGELFF. V usage is TRBV6-1 and J usage is TRBJ2-2; D gene unclear. V was clipped by 2 bases and J by 8 bases, with 6 bases between them. Germline V gene sequence: CDR1 MNHNS, CDR2 SASEGT. The CDR3 length is 12 residues.

The rearrangement links TRBV7-9 to TRBJ2-7; TRBD1 agrees at 8 bases. This CDR3 contains 14 residues. The germline V gene encodes CDR1 SEHNR and CDR2 FQNEAQ (reference sequence). J was trimmed by 5 bases and V by 4 bases; bases with no gene match: 7. This CDR3 reads CASSSRQGTDEQYF. The CDR3 nucleotides are TGTGCCAGCAGCTCGCGACAGGGGACCGACGAGCAGTACTTC.

This rearrangement joins TRBV2 to TRBJ2-6, with a tentative D call TRBD2 (6 bases). The CDR3 is 15 amino acids. V lost 11 bases and J lost 0, with 14 bases in between. Germline loops: CDR1 SNHLY, CDR2 FYNNEI. CDR3 coding DNA: TGTGCCCGGGGGACTGGCTCCTCTGGGGCCAACGTCCTGACTTTC. As protein: CARGTGSSGANVLTF.

CDR3 loop: CASSIYLTDALTDTQYF. In DNA, the CDR3 is TGTGCCAGTAGTATATACCTGACCGACGCTCTCACAGATACGCAGTATTTT. The chain is built from TRBV19 and TRBJ2-3; no firm D call. The CDR3 runs to 17 residues. V lost 2 bases to trimming and J lost 2 bases, with 17 bases between them. The germline V gene encodes CDR1 LNHDA and CDR2 SQIVND (reference sequence).

The chain has TRBV29-1 and TRBJ2-2, with 8 bases that match TRBD1. Germline V gene data show CDR1 as SQVTM and CDR2 as ANQGSEA. J gave up 4 bases and V 5 bases, and 6 bases lay outside the gene matches. This CDR3 spans 14 amino acids. CDR3 DNA: TGCAGCGTTCCCCAGGGGGCGTCCACCGGGGAGCTGTTTTTT. This encodes CSVPQGASTGELFF.

The chain combines TRBV7-9 with TRBJ1-4; 7 bases are shared with TRBD1. Germline CDR1 is SEHNR and CDR2 is FQNEAQ (reference sequence). The V gene end was trimmed by 6 bases and the J gene end by 0 bases; junction bases not matched to a gene: 4. CDR3 size: 15 residues. The CDR3 is CASSDRAATNEKLFF. CDR3 sequence (DNA): TGTGCCAGCAGTGACAGGGCTGCAACTAATGAAAAACTGTTTTTT.

This clonotype was detected only a few times. The J gene is TRBJ2-2, the V gene TRBV24-1; 8 nucleotides match TRBD1. V was pared by 0 bases and J by 7 bases, with 6 bases of the junction left unmatched. This CDR3 has 16 amino acids. CDR1 and CDR2 (germline): KGHDR, SFDVKD. CDR3 protein: CATSDLPGGADGELFF. CDR3 DNA: TGTGCCACCAGTGATTTGCCAGGGGGCGCTGACGGGGAGCTGTTTTTT.

The chain links TRBV5-6 to TRBJ2-7, with 7 bases lining up with TRBD1. Trimming took 2 bases from V and 6 from J; bases not matched to a gene: 8. Per the germline V gene, CDR1 is SGHDT and CDR2 is YYEEEE. The CDR3 consists of 14 residues. The CDR3 loop reads CASSFDRVSGEQYF. CDR3 nucleotide sequence: TGTGCCAGCAGCTTTGACAGGGTTTCCGGCGAGCAGTACTTC.

The V call is TRBV15, the J call TRBJ1-6, with no clear D. Germline V gene lookup returns CDR1 LNHNV and CDR2 YYDKDF (reference sequence). V was trimmed by 3 bases and J by 7 bases, leaving 25 bases between them. CDR3 length equals 19 residues. CDR3 bases: TGTGCCACCAGCAGTGATTTGGGATCGCGAGGGTATAGGAATTCACCCCTCCACTTT. This encodes CATSSDLGSRGYRNSPLHF.

The V gene is TRBV13, the J gene TRBJ2-3, with 7 bases matching TRBD1. Germline V lookup: CDR1 PRHDT, CDR2 FYEKMQ (reference sequence). The V and J ends lost 8 bases and 2 bases, in that order; junction bases with no gene match: 10. There are 15 residues in the CDR3. The CDR3 DNA follows: TGTGCCAGCGCGGGTTCAGGGGGAGTCACAGATACGCAGTATTTT. Its translation is CASAGSGGVTDTQYF.

This clonotype was picked up a small number of times. The chain joins TRBV6-5 to TRBJ2-7, with TRBD2 matching over 9 bases. The ends lost 5 bases at V and 3 bases at J; junction bases unmatched: 8. The CDR3 has 15 residues. Germline assignment: CDR1 MNHEY and CDR2 SVGAGI. CDR3 coding DNA: TGTGCCAGCAGTCTCTACGGTAGCGGGAGCTACGAGCAGTACTTC. This translates into CASSLYGSGSYEQYF.

This clonotype was observed many times. The chain links TRBV20-1 to TRBJ2-3; D unresolved. The CDR3 covers 14 residues. Germline CDR1 DFQATT, CDR2 SNEGSKA (reference sequence). Trimming shortened V by 0 bases and J by 1 base, and 8 bases separated the two germline ends. CDR3 protein: CSARDGYGTDTQYF. CDR3 bases: TGCAGTGCTAGAGATGGATACGGCACAGATACGCAGTATTTT.

V gene TRBV27 combines with J gene TRBJ2-3; possibly TRBD2 for D (6 bases). The CDR3 extends over 15 amino acids. Between the trimmed V and J ends, which lost 5 bases and 1 base, there was a span of 13 bases. Per the germline V gene, CDR1 is MNHEY and CDR2 is SMNVEV (reference sequence). CDR3 protein: CASSPGLLGTDTQYF. DNA for the CDR3: TGTGCCAGCAGTCCCGGACTACTGGGCACAGATACGCAGTATTTT.

This clonotype was observed a few times. The CDR3 reads CASSSDLGAPLHF. The CDR3 nucleotides read TGTGCCAGCAGCTCGGACCTAGGGGCCCCCCTCCACTTT. The chain is built from TRBV7-2 and TRBJ1-6, with a possible D match to TRBD1 (5 bases). V was clipped by 4 bases and J by 13 bases, with 14 bases between them. Germline V gives CDR1 SGHTA, CDR2 FQGNSA. The CDR3 contains 13 residues.